Shown below are 6 T cell receptor beta chains from a single sample sequenced in a study of T cell responses to AZD1222 COVID-19 vaccine. Method: immunoSEQ multiplex PCR; TCRdb's copy keeps in-frame clones and lacks some. Altogether roughly 100,000 clones are present, roughly 91% being singletons, with the ten largest covering 45%. The sequencing used peripheral blood, collected on day 0 of AZD1222 vaccination. The receptors here all came from an adult in good health.

This clone was seen once. The chain couples TRBV19 to TRBJ2-7; the D gene is possibly TRBD1 (6 bases). V was cut by 0 bases and J by 7 bases, with 13 bases left in between. Looked up from germline, CDR1 is LNHDA and CDR2 is SQIVND (reference sequence). This CDR3 contains 14 residues. CDR3 coding DNA: TGTGCCAGTAGTATAGATACAGGGATGGATGAGCAGTACTTC. Residues: CASSIDTGMDEQYF.

This rearrangement joins TRBV6-5 to TRBJ1-2; possible D gene TRBD1, 6 bases. The CDR3 totals 12 residues. Germline V gene sequence: CDR1 MNHEY, CDR2 SVGAGI. Trimming left V 8 bases short and J 3 bases short, with 10 bases between. This chain's CDR3 is CASCTGHYGYTF. In DNA form, the CDR3 reads TGTGCCAGCTGCACAGGGCACTATGGCTACACCTTC.

This clone was recorded once. The CDR3 DNA reads TGTGCCAGCAGTTTTCTAGCGGGAGGTCCCGCGGGACCCACCGAGCAGTACTTC. Translation: CASSFLAGGPAGPTEQYF. The chain has TRBV27 and TRBJ2-7, with 11 bases identical to TRBD2. Germline V gene data show CDR1 as MNHEY and CDR2 as SMNVEV (reference sequence). Trimming took 3 bases from V and 6 from J; bases not matched to a gene: 16. The CDR3 consists of 18 residues.

The rearrangement links TRBV19 to TRBJ1-2; D not resolved. The germline gives CDR1 LNHDA, CDR2 SQIVND (reference sequence). The CDR3 consists of 13 residues. Trimming left V 7 bases short and J 3 bases short, with 12 bases between. The CDR3 sequence: CASKSQADYGYTF. CDR3 DNA: TGTGCCAGTAAATCCCAGGCTGACTATGGCTACACCTTC. Full variable domain (remainder filled in from reference TRBV19 and TRBJ1-2): DGGITQSPKYLFRKEGQNVTLSCEQNLNHDAMYWYRQDPGQGLRLIYYSQIVNDFQKGDIAEGYSVSREKKESFPLTVTSAQKNPTAFYLCASKSQADYGYTFGSGTRLTVV.

This clone was observed once. This sequence joins TRBV4-3 and TRBJ1-5; TRBD1 is a possible D gene (5 bases). The CDR3 is 18 amino acids. The germline gives CDR1 LGHNA, CDR2 YSLEER. The V and J ends lost 0 bases and 1 base respectively, with 16 bases between them. The CDR3 bases are TGCGCCAGCAGCCAAGATATCGGGGGGAGTGGAAGCAATCAGCCCCAGCATTTT. Its protein is CASSQDIGGSGSNQPQHF.

The chain uses TRBV18 and TRBJ1-3; possibly TRBD1 for D (5 bases). CDR1 is KGHSH, CDR2 LQKENI, per germline. Trimming cost V 6 bases and J 0 bases, with 12 bases left between them. The CDR3 covers 15 residues. Here the CDR3 DNA reads TGTGCCAGCTCGGGGACGGGGGACTCTGGAAACACCATATATTTT. Translating gives CASSGTGDSGNTIYF. The full variable domain, completed using reference TRBV18 and TRBJ1-3, is NAGVMQNPRHLVRRRGQEARLRCSPMKGHSHVYWYRQLPEEGLKFMVYLQKENIIDESGMPKERFSAEFPKEGPSILRIQQVVRGDSAAYFCASSGTGDSGNTIYFGEGSWLTVV.